These 27 T cell receptor beta chains came from one sample sequenced in a study of T cells expressing NK-cell markers. Each CDR3 protein gets one entry in TCRdb, which reprocessed the 5' RACE reads and gives no DNA. The sample has fewer than 400,000 distinct CDR3 sequences. Sequencing input: blood T cells: a sorted CD56 or NKG2C T cell subset, CD4+ or CD8+ T cells, or bulk PBMC T cells (not recorded which). These receptors came from a woman aged 50 to 60 in good health.

J is TRBJ2-1 and V is TRBV2; TCRdb's D call, TRBD2, is unchecked because there is no DNA. Looked up from germline, CDR1 is SNHLY and CDR2 is FYNNEI. The CDR3 has 14 amino acids. This CDR3 reads CASSERAMRNEQFF.

The V gene is TRBV5-6, the J gene TRBJ2-3. This CDR3 contains 13 residues. Per the germline V gene, CDR1 is SGHDT and CDR2 is YYEEEE. The CDR3 is CASTELGTDTQYF.

V usage is TRBV24-1 and J usage is TRBJ2-3; TCRdb selects TRBD2, and the lack of DNA leaves this call unchecked. Germline V gene sequence: CDR1 KGHDR, CDR2 SFDVKD. The CDR3 totals 16 residues. CDR3 sequence reads: CATSENRASSTDTQYF.

The genes are TRBV7-2 and TRBJ1-5; as DNA is missing, the TRBD1 call by TCRdb cannot be tested. From germline, CDR1 is SGHTA and CDR2 FQGNSA. This CDR3 spans 16 amino acids. The CDR3 loop is CASSFQGSDSNQPQHF.

J is TRBJ1-1 and V is TRBV5-1; TCRdb's D gene call, TRBD1, goes unchecked for lack of DNA. Germline CDR1 is SGHRS and CDR2 is YFSETQ. The CDR3 is 15 residues long. The CDR3 sequence is CASRWGAQTNTEAFF. Full variable domain (outside the CDR3, taken from reference TRBV5-1 and TRBJ1-1): KAGVTQTPRYLIKTRGQQVTLSCSPISGHRSVSWYQQTPGQGLQFLFEYFSETQRNKGNFPGRFSGRQFSNSRSEMNVSTLELGDSALYLCASRWGAQTNTEAFFGQGTRLTVV.

The chain has TRBV5-6 and TRBJ2-7. CDR1 is SGHDT and CDR2 is YYEEEE in the germline V gene. The CDR3 runs 13 residues. The CDR3 is CASSFYHGYEQYF.

This chain uses TRBV29-1 with TRBJ2-2; the TCRdb call, TRBD2, lacks DNA for checking. Germline assignment: CDR1 SQVTM and CDR2 ANQGSEA. CDR3 size: 13 residues. CDR3 loop: CSVAGANTGELFF.

The gene calls are TRBV12-3 or TRBV12-4 and TRBJ2-1; TCRdb reports TRBD2, a call that lacks DNA to check it against. This CDR3 comprises 12 residues. The CDR3 protein is CASSREFHEQFF.

The rearrangement uses TRBV27 and TRBJ1-5; TCRdb indicates TRBD1, and absent DNA this call remains unverified. Germline loops: CDR1 MNHEY, CDR2 SMNVEV (reference sequence). The CDR3 covers 15 residues. CDR3 amino acids: CASSREGVGNQPQHF.

The chain employs TRBV29-1 and TRBJ2-1; without DNA, the TCRdb call of TRBD1 cannot be checked. The CDR3 contains 15 residues. Germline V gene sequence: CDR1 SQVTM, CDR2 ANQGSEA. The CDR3 sequence is CSVHRDHLTYNEQFF.

This chain connects TRBV12-3 or TRBV12-4 to TRBJ2-7; TCRdb's D call of TRBD1 is untestable without DNA. The length of the CDR3 is 13 residues. The CDR3 sequence is CASSRRDGGEQYF.

The chain uses TRBV15 and TRBJ2-3; the TRBD2 assignment by TCRdb is unverifiable without DNA. The CDR3 length is 15 residues. Germline lookup yields CDR1 LNHNV and CDR2 YYDKDF (reference sequence). The chain's CDR3 is CATGMAGRNTDTQYF.

This rearrangement joins TRBV18 to TRBJ2-1; TCRdb outputs TRBD2, but without DNA this stays unchecked. Germline CDR1 is KGHSH and CDR2 is LQKENI. The CDR3 is 17 amino acids. This chain's CDR3 is CASSPPSGSESDNEQFF.

The chain joins TRBV18 to TRBJ1-6. The CDR3 runs 15 residues. Germline V lookup: CDR1 KGHSH, CDR2 LQKENI. CDR3 sequence reads: CASSPPSGDNSPLHF.

V and J are TRBV12-3 or TRBV12-4 and TRBJ1-2. This CDR3 has 12 residues. The CDR3 loop is CASSTAGGPYTF.

J is TRBJ2-5 and V is TRBV6-5. The CDR3 has 15 amino acids. CDR1 and CDR2 (germline): MNHEY, SVGAGI. The CDR3 protein is CASSYEANAIETQYF.

The chain uses TRBV20-1 and TRBJ2-2; TCRdb returns TRBD2, unconfirmable since there is no DNA. The CDR3 is made up of 17 amino acids. Germline values: CDR1 DFQATT, CDR2 SNEGSKA (reference sequence). The CDR3 reads CSARDEVAGGRNGELFF.

The V gene is TRBV29-1, the J gene TRBJ2-1; absent DNA, TCRdb's TRBD2 call cannot be checked. This CDR3 has 14 amino acids. CDR1 and CDR2 from the germline V gene are SQVTM and ANQGSEA. The CDR3 sequence is CSVGLAGGSNEQFF.

The rearrangement joins TRBV6-1 to TRBJ2-4; no DNA is available, so the TRBD2 call from TCRdb remains unchecked. Per the germline V gene, CDR1 is MNHNS and CDR2 is SASEGT. CDR3 size: 17 residues. CDR3 sequence: CASSEGEGDVAKNIQYF.

The chain carries TRBV4-1 and TRBJ2-1; the D call from TCRdb, TRBD2, cannot be confirmed without DNA. Germline V lookup: CDR1 MGHRA, CDR2 YSYEKL. The CDR3 is 16 amino acids. The CDR3 protein is CASSQLADNHFNEQFF.

This chain connects TRBV10-2 to TRBJ2-7. Germline V CDR1 and CDR2: WSHSY, SAAADI. This CDR3 spans 12 amino acids. This CDR3 reads CASSASVYEQYF.

The V gene is TRBV7-2, the J gene TRBJ2-2; the TCRdb D gene call, TRBD2, has no DNA to confirm it. Germline values: CDR1 SGHTA, CDR2 FQGNSA. The CDR3 is 16 amino acids. CDR3 amino acids: CASGLAGGPSTGELFF.

The CDR3 sequence is CASSFSGKVKNIQYF. The chain has TRBV12-3 or TRBV12-4 and TRBJ2-4. This CDR3 region has 15 residues.

The chain is built from TRBV27 and TRBJ2-7; TCRdb gives TRBD1 as the D gene, but with no DNA this cannot be confirmed. Germline CDR1 is MNHEY and CDR2 is SMNVEV (reference sequence). The CDR3 extends over 11 amino acids. The CDR3 spells CASRGGNEQYF.

The J gene is TRBJ2-1, the V gene TRBV29-1; lacking DNA, the TRBD2 call made by TCRdb goes unchecked. Germline-derived CDR1 and CDR2 are SQVTM and ANQGSEA. This CDR3 is built from 11 residues. CDR3 residues: CSVGGPNEQFF.

This rearrangement joins TRBV9 to TRBJ2-7. The CDR3 runs to 15 residues. The V gene's germline CDR1 is SGDLS and CDR2 YYNGEE. CDR3 amino acids: CASSVGVQAGYEQYF.

This chain uses TRBV24-1 with TRBJ2-1; TCRdb's D call of TRBD2 is untestable without DNA. CDR1 is KGHDR and CDR2 is SFDVKD in the germline V gene. The CDR3 length is 18 residues. The chain's CDR3 is CATSRGRLAGEKTNEQFF.